A selection of T cell receptor beta chains follows, all from one sample in a study of beta chain features in type 1 diabetes. Profiling relied on immunoSEQ multiplex PCR, and the TCRdb table lists in-frame clones only, not all of them. The sample carries 900,000 or so clones, roughly a sixth recorded once. Source material: naive CD4+ T cells from blood. All receptors come from a woman between 18 and 30 years old in good health. The CDR3 runs from the conserved cysteine through the conserved F or W. The order of the fields is J gene, V gene, D gene, clone size, CDR3 DNA, CDR3 protein. A D gene is named only where the DNA matches it firmly. Clone sizes are given selectively: once, few, many, or a class where the clone is expanded.

J: TRBJ2-1
V: TRBV7-2
D: TRBD2
size: few
DNA: TGTGCCAGCAGCTTAGCGGCTAGCGGGTTGTTCGGGGAGCAGTTCTTC
CDR3: CASSLAASGLFGEQFF

J: TRBJ2-7
V: TRBV7-2
D: .
size: few
DNA: TGTGCCAGCAGCCCACAGCCGGGCAACTACGAGCAGTACTTC
CDR3: CASSPQPGNYEQYF

J: TRBJ2-4
V: TRBV6-6
D: .
size: few
DNA: .
CDR3: CASSVAGVASGAPYF

J: TRBJ1-1
V: TRBV7-9
D: .
size: .
DNA: TGTGCCAGCAGCCGAGGGCGGGGGTACACTGAAGCTTTCTTT
CDR3: CASSRGRGYTEAFF

J: TRBJ2-2
V: TRBV4-1
D: TRBD2
size: .
DNA: TGCGCCAGCAGCCAAGGATCGGGAGGGCACACCGGGGAGCTGTTTTTT
CDR3: CASSQGSGGHTGELFF

J: TRBJ1-1
V: TRBV4-3
D: .
size: .
DNA: TGCGCCAGCAGCCAAGAAGAGGATTGGAGGACTGAAGCTTTCTTT
CDR3: CASSQEEDWRTEAFF

J: TRBJ2-1
V: TRBV6-1
D: .
size: .
DNA: TGTGCCAGCAGTGACAAGGCCCATGAGCAGTTCTTC
CDR3: CASSDKAHEQFF

J: TRBJ2-2
V: TRBV13
D: .
size: few
DNA: TGTGCCAGCAGCTTAGGGCGCGACTTGGTCGGGGAGCTGTTTTTT
CDR3: CASSLGRDLVGELFF

J: TRBJ1-1
V: TRBV9
D: .
size: few
DNA: TGTGCCAGCAGCGTAGCAACAGGGCCGAACACTGAAGCTTTCTTT
CDR3: CASSVATGPNTEAFF

J: TRBJ2-7
V: TRBV5-4
D: .
size: .
DNA: TGTGCCAGCAGCTTGGGCGGTTGCGGGACGGTCCTCGTGTGCTTC
CDR3: CASSLGGCGTVLVCF

J: TRBJ2-7
V: TRBV19
D: .
size: .
DNA: TGTGCCAGTAGTATGGGATTACCGGTATACGAGTACGAGCAGTACTTC
CDR3: CASSMGLPVYEYEQYF

J: TRBJ2-5
V: TRBV27
D: TRBD1
size: .
DNA: TGTGCCAGCAGTTCGGGACAGGGAAGCTGGGAGACCCAGTACTTC
CDR3: CASSSGQGSWETQYF

J: TRBJ2-7
V: TRBV6-5
D: TRBD1
size: few
DNA: TGTGCCAGCAGTTACCAAAAACAGGGGCTCCACGAGCAGTACTTC
CDR3: CASSYQKQGLHEQYF

J: TRBJ2-1
V: TRBV28
D: TRBD2
size: few
DNA: TGTGCCAGCAGTTCCCCGGGAGGGCCTATTAGTGAGCAGTTCTTC
CDR3: CASSSPGGPISEQFF

J: TRBJ2-5
V: TRBV11-2
D: TRBD2
size: .
DNA: TGTGCCAGCAGCCTAGGGCTAGCGGGAGTCCAAGAGACCCAGTACTTC
CDR3: CASSLGLAGVQETQYF

J: TRBJ2-1
V: TRBV10-3
D: .
size: .
DNA: TGTGCCATCAGGGACTCGGTGGTAGCGCACAATGAGCAGTTCTTC
CDR3: CAIRDSVVAHNEQFF

J: TRBJ1-4
V: TRBV6-6
D: .
size: .
DNA: TGTGCCAGCAGTTACACAGGGAGAGGTGAAAAACTGTTTTTT
CDR3: CASSYTGRGEKLFF

J: TRBJ2-1
V: TRBV12-5
D: .
size: .
DNA: TGTGCTAGTGGTTTGTACAATGAGCAGTTCTTC
CDR3: CASGLYNEQFF

J: TRBJ1-1
V: TRBV29-1
D: TRBD1
size: .
DNA: TGCAGCGCCGCGGGACAGCTCATCACTGAAGCTTTCTTT
CDR3: CSAAGQLITEAFF

J: TRBJ2-7
V: TRBV28
D: TRBD1
size: .
DNA: TGTGCCAGCAGTCCCCCGTTGGGACAGGGGGCCTACGAGCAGTACTTC
CDR3: CASSPPLGQGAYEQYF

J: TRBJ2-7
V: TRBV6-5
D: TRBD2
size: few
DNA: TGTGCCAGCAAACCACGACTAGCGAGGTTCTACGAGCAGTACTTC
CDR3: CASKPRLARFYEQYF

J: TRBJ2-5
V: TRBV23-1
D: TRBD1
size: few
DNA: TGCGCCAGCAGTCAATCAGGGACAGGGACTGGAGAGACCCAGTACTTC
CDR3: CASSQSGTGTGETQYF

J: TRBJ2-6
V: TRBV18
D: .
size: .
DNA: TGTGCCACCCAAGACTCTGGGGCCAACGTCCTGACTTTC
CDR3: CATQDSGANVLTF

J: TRBJ1-2
V: TRBV6-1
D: .
size: .
DNA: TGTGCCAGCGACCGCTTGTGGGGCTACACCTTC
CDR3: CASDRLWGYTF

J: TRBJ2-1
V: TRBV7-9
D: TRBD1
size: .
DNA: TGTGCCAGCAGCTCGGCCGGGACAGGGTCGAATGAGCAGTTCTTC
CDR3: CASSSAGTGSNEQFF

J: TRBJ1-4
V: TRBV19
D: .
size: .
DNA: TGTGCCAGTAGTATAGGATGGATTGGTGGTTCTAATGAAAAACTGTTTTTT
CDR3: CASSIGWIGGSNEKLFF

J: TRBJ2-7
V: TRBV18
D: .
size: few
DNA: TGTGCCAGCTCACCCGGGACAAACCCCCACGAGCAGTACTTC
CDR3: CASSPGTNPHEQYF

J: TRBJ2-1
V: TRBV4-3
D: .
size: .
DNA: TGCGCCAGCAGCCAAGAAGCCGCCAGAAACAATGAGCAGTTCTTC
CDR3: CASSQEAARNNEQFF

J: TRBJ1-2
V: TRBV10-2
D: .
size: .
DNA: TGCGCCAGCTACAGGGAGGAGGCATATGGCTACACCTTC
CDR3: CASYREEAYGYTF

J: TRBJ2-1
V: TRBV7-3
D: .
size: .
DNA: TGTGCCAGCAGCTTAGCTGGGGGGCGGAATGAGCAGTTCTTC
CDR3: CASSLAGGRNEQFF

J: TRBJ2-1
V: TRBV5-6
D: .
size: few
DNA: TGTGCCAGCAGCTTGTCCCAGAACAATGAGCAGTTCTTC
CDR3: CASSLSQNNEQFF

J: TRBJ2-1
V: TRBV6-6
D: .
size: few
DNA: TGTGCCAGCAGCCCTGATCGACGGACCTACAATGAGCAGTTCTTC
CDR3: CASSPDRRTYNEQFF

J: TRBJ1-4
V: TRBV28
D: .
size: few
DNA: TGTGCCAGCAGTTCACAGGGCGGATTGAGGAAACTGTTTTTT
CDR3: CASSSQGGLRKLFF

J: TRBJ2-6
V: TRBV7-2
D: .
size: few
DNA: TGTGCCAGCAGCTTAGGAAGAGGGGCTGGGGCCAACGTCCTGACTTTC
CDR3: CASSLGRGAGANVLTF

J: TRBJ2-2
V: TRBV5-1
D: .
size: .
DNA: TGCGCCAGCAGCTTGGGGACAGTCCGCGCTGGCGGGGAGCTGTTTTTT
CDR3: CASSLGTVRAGGELFF

J: TRBJ2-7
V: TRBV7-9
D: .
size: .
DNA: TGTGCCAGCAGCCCGGGAGGGACAGGGACGATCGAGCAGTACTTC
CDR3: CASSPGGTGTIEQYF

J: TRBJ2-7
V: TRBV7-6
D: .
size: few
DNA: TGTGCCAGCAGCTTGGGGCAGACTCCGGCCTACGAGCAGTACTTC
CDR3: CASSLGQTPAYEQYF

J: TRBJ2-3
V: TRBV29-1
D: .
size: few
DNA: TGCAGCGTTCTTGGGCATACTAGCACAGATACGCAGTATTTT
CDR3: CSVLGHTSTDTQYF

J: TRBJ2-1
V: TRBV5-1
D: .
size: .
DNA: TGCGCCAGCAGCTTGCTGGCGGCAGGTGACCGGTCTTTCTTC
CDR3: CASSLLAAGDRSFF

J: TRBJ2-3
V: TRBV19
D: .
size: few
DNA: TGTGCCAGTAGTTCACACGGAGATACGCAGTATTTT
CDR3: CASSSHGDTQYF

J: TRBJ2-1
V: TRBV28
D: TRBD1
size: few
DNA: TGTGCCAGCAGTTTATCCAGGGACAGTTTACTAGGGAATGAGCAGTTCTTC
CDR3: CASSLSRDSLLGNEQFF

J: TRBJ1-3
V: TRBV5-4
D: .
size: few
DNA: TGTGCCAGCAGCTTAGACAGCTCTGGAAACACCATATATTTT
CDR3: CASSLDSSGNTIYF

J: TRBJ2-7
V: TRBV6-6
D: .
size: few
DNA: TGTGCCAGCAGTTACCCCGGGACAAGCCTCTACGAGCAGTACTTC
CDR3: CASSYPGTSLYEQYF

J: TRBJ1-5
V: TRBV5-6
D: TRBD1
size: .
DNA: TGTGCCAGCAGCTTGGCAGGGGGCTTCAATCAGCCCCAGCATTTT
CDR3: CASSLAGGFNQPQHF

J: TRBJ2-4
V: TRBV4-3
D: .
size: .
DNA: TGCGCCAGCAGCCAAGTATCCGGGGGCCTTAGCATTCAGTACTTC
CDR3: CASSQVSGGLSIQYF